The 8 T cell receptor beta chains below come from one sample, sequenced in a study of Ad26.COV2.S vaccination and SARS-CoV-2 variants (dated by TCRdb to about 2021). The treatment or condition label on this specimen signifies: 15 to 20 received Ad26.COV2.S at low or high dose, single or two shots; about 5 received placebo; per-sample allocation not given. Repertoires of vaccine and placebo recipients were sequenced from samples collected on day 63 after the first injection. To prepare the library, the immunoSEQ multiplex PCR assay was applied. The table comes from immuneACCESS by way of TCRdb, which keeps in-frame sequences with V and J called. Part of the clones is missing from these tables; in studies checked, under half for an unresolved V gene and the rest for unknown reasons. The table for this sample lists 300,000 to 350,000 clones; around 81% of them were counted only once. The top ten hold 2.1% of the sample.

This material consisted of peripheral blood, taken in a trial of Ad26.COV2.S vaccine versus placebo. The receptors shown here come from a person aged 18-65 years who received the Ad26.COV2.S COVID-19 vaccine or a placebo.

The chain carries TRBV19 and TRBJ2-7, with unresolved D. The V gene's germline CDR1 is LNHDA and CDR2 SQIVND (reference sequence). V was trimmed by 6 bases and J by 3 bases, leaving 15 bases between them. This CDR3 is 14 amino acids long. The CDR3 DNA sequence: TGTGCCAGTAGAGACCTCACTGGCCACTACGAGCAGTACTTC. It translates to CASRDLTGHYEQYF.

This sequence joins TRBV7-8 and TRBJ2-7; a possible D gene is TRBD1 (5 bases). Between the trimmed V and J ends, which lost 0 bases and 2 bases, there was a span of 11 bases. The CDR3 is 15 residues long. In germline, CDR1 is SGHVS, CDR2 FQNEAQ. CDR3 sequence reads: CASSLAGSRAYEQYF. The CDR3, as DNA: TGTGCCAGCAGCTTAGCGGGCAGCAGGGCCTACGAGCAGTACTTC.

V is TRBV18 and J is TRBJ1-2, with D possibly TRBD1 on 5 matching bases. In germline, CDR1 is KGHSH, CDR2 LQKENI. The V and J ends lost 3 bases and 6 bases respectively, with 8 bases between them. This CDR3 contains 12 residues. In DNA form, the CDR3 reads TGTGCCAGCTCACCCGCGGGGGATGGCTACACCTTC. This gives the protein CASSPAGDGYTF.

The genes are TRBV7-3 and TRBJ2-3; D call uncertain. The germline V gene encodes CDR1 SGHTA and CDR2 FQGTGA. CDR3 length: 15 amino acids. Trimming removed 0 bases from V and 0 bases from J, with 7 bases in between. The CDR3 sequence: CASSLTELSTDTQYF. In DNA, the CDR3 is TGTGCCAGCAGCTTAACGGAATTAAGCACAGATACGCAGTATTTT.

The CDR3 loop is CASSEIMGEQYF. In DNA form, the CDR3 reads TGCGCCAGCAGCGAGATCATGGGCGAGCAGTACTTC. This sequence joins TRBV5-1 and TRBJ2-7; D is unresolved. V was trimmed by 4 bases and J by 6 bases, leaving 11 bases between them. Looked up from germline, CDR1 is SGHRS and CDR2 is YFSETQ. CDR3 length equals 12 residues.

The chain joins TRBV29-1 to TRBJ2-7; D is uncertain. The CDR3 has 15 residues. Germline CDR1 and CDR2: SQVTM and ANQGSEA. V was cut by 7 bases and J by 3 bases, with 22 bases left in between. The CDR3 coding sequence is TGCAGCGCCCTAGGCGTGGGCGCCCTCCTCTACGAGCAGTACTTC. Protein sequence: CSALGVGALLYEQYF.

This clone appeared once. The rearrangement uses TRBV3-1 (or the pseudogene TRBV3-2) and TRBJ1-3; TRBD1 aligns across 9 bases. The germline V gene encodes CDR1 LGHDT and CDR2 YNNKEL (reference sequence). The CDR3 is made up of 16 amino acids. V was pared by 4 bases and J by 8 bases, with 12 bases of the junction left unmatched. This CDR3 reads CASSLRSGQGRDTIYF. The CDR3 coding sequence is TGTGCCAGCAGCCTCCGGTCGGGACAGGGAAGGGACACCATATATTTT.

The CDR3 nucleotides are TGTGCCAGCAGCGGAGCGGGGGGGCCTTACGAGCAGTACTTC. It is translated as CASSGAGGPYEQYF. The chain links TRBV9 to TRBJ2-7, with 10 bases identical to TRBD2. The germline gives CDR1 SGDLS, CDR2 YYNGEE. With V trimmed by 3 bases and J by 4 bases, 4 bases remained unmatched. The CDR3 runs to 14 residues.